This T cell receptor beta chain was retrieved from a study of monozygotic twins with inflammatory bowel disease. Comment on this clonotype: The antigen is not known.

The authors drew 2.5 to 3 ml of blood from each donor. Per the germline V gene, CDR1 is MDHEN and CDR2 is SYDVKM. The CDR3 contains 13 residues. From the 5' RACE reads, TCRdb lists one entry per CDR3 protein and no DNA. The sample holds roughly 160,000 distinct CDR3 sequences. Study-level points and caveats: Twin pairs that were concordant did not differ from discordant pairs in repertoire similarity, possibly from limited power. Heterogeneous immunosuppressive treatment regimens may have introduced variability into patient repertoires.

The chain employs TRBV28 and TRBJ1-2. The sequencing input was blood. The clonotype was recovered from a human donor with ulcerative colitis or Crohn's disease, or a healthy co-twin of an affected twin (not recorded which). CDR3 loop: CASRPDGEHGYTF.